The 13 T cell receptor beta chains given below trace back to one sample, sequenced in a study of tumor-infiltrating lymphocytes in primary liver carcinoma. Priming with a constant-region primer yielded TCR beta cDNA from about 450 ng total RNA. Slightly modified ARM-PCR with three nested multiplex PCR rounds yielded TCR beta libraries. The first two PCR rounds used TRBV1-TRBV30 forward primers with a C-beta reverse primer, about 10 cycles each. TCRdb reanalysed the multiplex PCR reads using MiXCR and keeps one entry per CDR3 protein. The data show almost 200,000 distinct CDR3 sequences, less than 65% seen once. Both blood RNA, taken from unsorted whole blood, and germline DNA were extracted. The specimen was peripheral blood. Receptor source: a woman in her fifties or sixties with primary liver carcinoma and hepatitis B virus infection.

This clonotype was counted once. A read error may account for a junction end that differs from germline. This CDR3 reads CSARGLSSYDEQFF. DNA for the CDR3: TGCAGTGCTAGAGGGTTAAGCTCCTACGATGAGCAGTTCTTC. The V call is TRBV20-1, the J call TRBJ2-1; D unclear. The CDR3 loop spans 14 amino acids. Germline CDR1 and CDR2: DFQATT and SNEGSKA (reference sequence).

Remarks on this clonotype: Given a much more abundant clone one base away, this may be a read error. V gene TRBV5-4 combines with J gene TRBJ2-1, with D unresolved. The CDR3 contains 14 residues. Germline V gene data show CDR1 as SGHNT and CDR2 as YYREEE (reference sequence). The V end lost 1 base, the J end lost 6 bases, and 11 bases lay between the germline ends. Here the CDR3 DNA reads TGTGCCAGCAGCTTGATAGTCCCCCCCAATGAGCAGTTCTTC. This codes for CASSLIVPPNEQFF.

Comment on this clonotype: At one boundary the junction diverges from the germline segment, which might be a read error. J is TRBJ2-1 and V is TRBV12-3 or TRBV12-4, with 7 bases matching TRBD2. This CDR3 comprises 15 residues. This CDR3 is CASTRVRGDYNEQFF. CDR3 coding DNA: TGTGCCAGCACCCGAGTCCGGGGGGACTACAATGAGCAATTCTTC.

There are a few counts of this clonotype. CDR3: CASSWGLAGNYNEQFF. As DNA, the CDR3 is TGCGCCAGCAGCTGGGGGCTAGCGGGTAACTACAATGAGCAGTTCTTC. The chain couples TRBV5-1 to TRBJ2-1; 8 nucleotides agree with TRBD2. With 3 bases clipped from V and 3 bases from J, the junction kept 8 bases outside the gene matches. Germline values: CDR1 SGHRS, CDR2 YFSETQ. The CDR3 loop spans 16 amino acids.

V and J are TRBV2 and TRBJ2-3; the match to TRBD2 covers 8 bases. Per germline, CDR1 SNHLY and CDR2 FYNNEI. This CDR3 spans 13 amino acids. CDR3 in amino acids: CAGLGREADTQYF. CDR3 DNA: TGTGCTGGATTGGGGCGGGAGGCAGATACGCAGTATTTT. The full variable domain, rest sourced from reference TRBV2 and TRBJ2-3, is EPEVTQTPSHQVTQMGQEVILRCVPISNHLYFYWYRQILGQKVEFLVSFYNNEISEKSEIFDDQFSVERPDGSNFTLKIRSTKLEDSAMYFCAGLGREADTQYFGPGTRLTVL.

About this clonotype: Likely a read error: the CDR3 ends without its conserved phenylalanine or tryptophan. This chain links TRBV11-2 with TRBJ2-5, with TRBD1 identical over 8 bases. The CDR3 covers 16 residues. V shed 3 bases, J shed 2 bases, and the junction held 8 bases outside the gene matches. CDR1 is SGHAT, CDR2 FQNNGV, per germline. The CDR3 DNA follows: TGTGCCAGCAGCTTCTGGACAGGGATTGGACAAGAGACCCAGTACCTC. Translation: CASSFWTGIGQETQYL.

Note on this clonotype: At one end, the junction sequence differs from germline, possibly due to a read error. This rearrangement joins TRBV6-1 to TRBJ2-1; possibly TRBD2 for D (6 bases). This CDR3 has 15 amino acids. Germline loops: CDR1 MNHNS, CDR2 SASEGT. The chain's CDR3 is CASSTASGCYNEQFF. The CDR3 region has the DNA TGTGCCAGCAGCACCGCCAGCGGGTGTTACAACGAGCAGTTCTTC.

CDR3 loop: CASSPQGPEAFF. The CDR3 DNA reads TGTGCCAGCAGCCCCCAGGGACCTGAAGCTTTCTTT. The chain recombines TRBV28 with TRBJ1-1; the D gene is possibly TRBD1 (5 bases). Per the germline V gene, CDR1 is MDHEN and CDR2 is SYDVKM. The germline V and J ends were trimmed by 6 bases and 6 bases, with 11 bases remaining between them. This CDR3 contains 12 residues. The whole variable domain, filled in from reference TRBV28 and TRBJ1-1, reads DVKVTQSSRYLVKRTGEKVFLECVQDMDHENMFWYRQDPGLGLRLIYFSYDVKMKEKGDIPEGYSVSREKKERFSLILESASTNQTSMYLCASSPQGPEAFFGQGTRLTVV.

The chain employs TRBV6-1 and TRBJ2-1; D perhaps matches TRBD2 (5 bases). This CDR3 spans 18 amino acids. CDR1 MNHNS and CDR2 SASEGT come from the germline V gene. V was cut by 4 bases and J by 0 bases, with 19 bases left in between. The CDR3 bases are TGTGCCAGCAGTGCATCCGTGGGTAGCGTACACTCCTACAATGAGCAGTTCTTC. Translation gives CASSASVGSVHSYNEQFF.

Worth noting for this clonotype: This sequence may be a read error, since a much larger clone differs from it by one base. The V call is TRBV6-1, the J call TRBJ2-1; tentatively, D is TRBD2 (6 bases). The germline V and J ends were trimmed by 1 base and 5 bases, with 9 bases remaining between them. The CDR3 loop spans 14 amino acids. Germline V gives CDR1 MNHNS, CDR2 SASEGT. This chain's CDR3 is CASSEVGGDNEQFF. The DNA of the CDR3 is TGTGCCAGCAGTGAAGTCGGAGGGGACAATGAGCAGTTCTTC.

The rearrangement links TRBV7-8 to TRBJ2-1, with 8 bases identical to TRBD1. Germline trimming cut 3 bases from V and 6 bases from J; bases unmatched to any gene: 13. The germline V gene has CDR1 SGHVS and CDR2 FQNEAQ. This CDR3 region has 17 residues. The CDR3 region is CASSFSLGQGRLNEQFF. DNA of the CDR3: TGTGCCAGCAGCTTTTCTTTAGGACAGGGAAGACTCAATGAGCAGTTCTTC.

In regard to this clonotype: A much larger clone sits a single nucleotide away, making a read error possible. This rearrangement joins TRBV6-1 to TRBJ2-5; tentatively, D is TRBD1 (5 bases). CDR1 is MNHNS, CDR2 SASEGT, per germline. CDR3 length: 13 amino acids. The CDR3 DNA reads TGTGTCAGCGCACGACAGTACCAAGAGACCCAGTACTTC. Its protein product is CVSARQYQETQYF.

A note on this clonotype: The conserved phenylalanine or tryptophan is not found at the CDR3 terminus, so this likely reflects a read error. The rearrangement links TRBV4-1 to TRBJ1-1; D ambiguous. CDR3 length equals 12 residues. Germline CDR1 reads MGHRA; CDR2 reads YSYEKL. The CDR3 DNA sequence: TGCACCAGCAGCGCAGGGAACACTGAAGCTTTCCTT. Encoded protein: CTSSAGNTEAFL.